The entry that follows covers one T cell receptor beta chain sequence. The antigen remains undetermined. Recently diagnosed hyperthyroidism of less than 2 months' duration affected patients aged 18 to 65. This sample was included in a study of T cells in Graves' hyperthyroidism and ophthalmopathy. Authors of the study amplified TCR beta CDR3 regions from RNA transcripts. The primer set for the first-round RT-PCR of the TCR CDR3 was HTBI. TCRdb ran MiXCR on the multiplex PCR reads and lists one entry per CDR3 protein. The sample holds around 580,000 distinct CDR3 sequences; under 60% are singletons and the top ten take around 8%. Study-wide findings and caveats: The majority of expanded thyroid clonotypes above 0.001 also appeared in blood.

With 5 bases removed from V and 5 bases from J, the gap between germline ends came to 12 bases. The CDR3 consists of 14 residues. The germline V gene encodes CDR1 LNHDA and CDR2 SQIVND (reference sequence). The V and J genes are TRBV19 and TRBJ2-2, with D possibly being TRBD1 (6 bases). The source is a woman in her late teens or twenties with Graves' hyperthyroidism. Sequenced sample: peripheral blood or thyroid tissue (not recorded which). The DNA for the CDR3 is TGTGCCAGTAGTTGGTCAGGGGAAACCGGGGAGCTGTTTTTT. It translates to CASSWSGETGELFF.